The sequence of this TCR beta chain was determined in a study of blood T cells in healthy people across ages (dated by TCRdb to between 2014 and 2017). Regarding the study in general: In model experiments, template switching captured about one uniquely barcoded TCR beta cDNA molecule for every two T cells. Using the same blood draw, the study looked at two additional independent replicas of 1 million unique cDNA reads for two donors, one aged 18 to 29 and the other aged 80 or older. Donors were grouped into four age groups: young (average approximately 15 years), middle-aged (roughly 40), aged (approximately 67) and long-lived (approximately 82). To track age-related changes in TCR beta repertoire diversity, the study relied on deep sequencing normalized with unique cDNA molecular identifiers.

Systemically healthy Caucasian individuals from Russia, approximately 39 in total and aged about 6 to 100 years, were included as donors. Each donor gave roughly 11 milliliters of peripheral blood, drawn into EDTA-treated Vacutainer tubes. Ficoll-Paque density-gradient centrifugation was used to isolate PBMCs, with at least 7 million per sample. Total RNA was extracted from PBMCs with Trizol reagent, with at least 6 micrograms obtained per sample. The percentages of naive CD45RAhigh/CD27high T cells were determined by flow cytometry on a PBMC aliquot from every donor. Regarding this clonotype: No antigen is known for it. No much larger clone is present one base from it, and per-base qualities are unavailable.

Library preparation employed 5' RACE. The sequencer listed for this sample is Illumina HiSeq 2500. The second PCR ran for roughly 7 to 12 cycles and used a J-beta primer mix along with a sample-barcoded 5' primer. A unique molecular identifier was introduced onto each TCR beta cDNA molecule by a template-switch 5' adaptor carrying 12 random nucleotides. Each sample yielded at least 2.5 million CDR3-containing paired-end reads. First-strand cDNA synthesis was performed from all RNA using the Mint cDNA synthesis kit, with priming by a TRBC-specific oligonucleotide. Following uracil-DNA glycosylase treatment, a first 18-cycle PCR with universal primers M1SS and BC2_uni_R was performed on all cDNA. Regarding the original processing steps: Each sample was normalized by randomly selecting 1 million high-quality reads, each carrying a distinct molecular identifier. Reads sharing molecular identifiers were discarded rather than binned into consensus sequences. MiTCR, with a Q25 quality threshold and the strictest error-elimination algorithm, was used for CDR3 identification, clonotype clustering and error correction. Lower-bound total TCR beta diversity was estimated with a nonparametric unseen species model using Euler transformation. TCRdb reprocessed the public reads (quality trimming at Q25 with fastp, clone calling with MiXCR) and kept in-frame beta chains. Merged by CDR3 protein, the rows form single entries marked with the most common genes and DNA. The V and J calls here are based on TCRdb, not the publication. Present in this sample are more than 650,000 distinct CDR3 sequences, 20% to 30% of which were seen just once. The ten largest account for about 3% of the sample.

Here is what the overall study found, with its caveats: Total diversity estimates from one million sequenced T cells were considered lower bounds and underestimates. The long-lived group showed more naive CD4+ T cells, fewer expanded clones and increased TCR diversity than the aged group, suggesting age selection. The CMV infection status of donors was not known, potentially confounding age-related changes in expanded clonotypes. Because profiling used bulk unsorted PBMCs, naive and antigen-experienced compartments could not be compared conclusively. As age increased, observed TCR beta diversity per million T cells dropped in a roughly linear way, and a significant reduction was already evident by age 40. There was a strong correlation between observed TCR beta diversity and the percentage of naive T cells measured by flow cytometry.

Taken from cysteine to phenylalanine, the CDR3 has 15 residues. The retained sequence is limited to the CDR3, 45 bases, with the frame set at the first base. The CDR1 and CDR2 encoded by the germline V gene are SGHTA and FQGNSA. The V end loses 1 base and the J end loses 1 base, and a stretch of 10 bases separates them. Another study also made use of these data, one on T cells of mothers and their children. In that second paper, the authors write: Donors were nine systemically healthy Caucasian individuals: three mothers and their six children. cDNA synthesis consumed the entire amount of extracted RNA, loaded at roughly 1.5 ug RNA in each 15 ul reaction. In the second PCR, the M1S primer added sample barcodes and 2-4 random nucleotides. More than 8 million TCR beta CDR3 reads were obtained from each mother, and approximately 3 million reads were obtained from each child. In both related and unrelated pairs, thymic selection shapes the output of TCR recombination in a similar way, with inherited differences having only a minor effect. Normalized repertoire overlap was always slightly but never significantly higher in related than unrelated mother-child pairs. With a sensitivity of roughly 93 clones per million clonotypes, no persistent microchimeric T cell clones were detected. To look for features that set related mother-child pairs apart from unrelated individuals, the researchers ran deep NGS to compare the TCR beta repertoires of mothers and children. Mothers averaged about 40 +/- 4 years of age and children averaged about 10 +/- 4 years. Libraries were sequenced on Illumina HiSeq 2000 with 100+100 nt paired-end reads after adapter ligation with NEBNext reagents. To prevent cross-contamination, the mother and child libraries were prepared a month apart and were sequenced in separate runs. Between roughly 500,000 and 2,300,000 distinct TCR beta clonotypes were identified per donor. Naive TCR beta clonotypes were estimated from low-frequency clonotypes matched to each donor's FACS-determined naive share, without sorting.

The chain is assembled from TRBV7-2 and TRBJ1-1; the D gene is unclear. Sequencing was done on a sample of blood. The TCR comes from a boy between 10 and 17 years old in good health. This receptor carries the CDR3 CASSLDGSSNTEAFF. The DNA sequence is TGTGCCAGCAGCTTAGATGGCAGCTCGAACACTGAAGCTTTCTTT.